Below, 25 T cell receptor beta chains from the same sample are listed, as sequenced in a study of blood T cell repertoires in COVID-19. Profiling relied on immunoSEQ multiplex PCR, and the TCRdb table lists in-frame clones only, not all of them. The sample holds tens of thousands of clones; around 86% are singletons and the top ten take about 2.1%. The sequenced material came from peripheral blood. The source is a man aged 25-40 years with acute or convalescent COVID-19.

The genes are TRBV2 and TRBJ2-3, with 13 bases lining up with TRBD2. After removal of 4 bases from V and 4 bases from J, the junction contained 2 bases not matched to a gene. Germline V gene data show CDR1 as SNHLY and CDR2 as FYNNEI. The CDR3 contains 15 residues. CDR3 residues: CASSGLAGGPDTQYF. For the CDR3, the DNA is TGTGCCAGCAGTGGACTAGCGGGAGGCCCAGATACGCAGTATTTT.

The V call is TRBV7-9, the J call TRBJ2-5, with D possibly TRBD1 on 6 matching bases. The CDR3 has 14 residues. V lost 1 base and J 2 bases, leaving 8 bases between the germline ends. Germline loops: CDR1 SEHNR, CDR2 FQNEAQ (reference sequence). The CDR3 nucleotides are TGTGCCAGCAGCTTAGACAGGGATCAAGAGACCCAGTACTTC. It translates to CASSLDRDQETQYF.

This clone has just a few counts. The chain couples TRBV27 to TRBJ2-1; perhaps TRBD2 as D (6 bases). The germline V gene has CDR1 MNHEY and CDR2 SMNVEV (reference sequence). There are 12 residues in the CDR3. Trimming pared 5 bases from V and 4 bases from J, leaving 6 bases between. CDR3: CASSRGYNEQFF. CDR3 nucleotides: TGTGCCAGCAGTCGGGGGTACAATGAGCAGTTCTTC.

This chain connects TRBV5-6 to TRBJ2-1; D remains ambiguous. Germline lookup yields CDR1 SGHDT and CDR2 YYEEEE. Trimming left V 6 bases short and J 2 bases short, with 12 bases between. This CDR3 has 14 residues. CDR3 protein: CASIRLAAYNEQFF. CDR3 DNA sequence: TGTGCCAGCATCCGATTGGCTGCCTACAATGAGCAGTTCTTC.

The CDR3 region is CASSLDRGYEQYF. The CDR3 DNA reads TGTGCCAGCAGCTTGGACAGGGGCTACGAGCAGTACTTC. The chain is built from TRBV5-5 and TRBJ2-7; TRBD1 matches 7 bases. J was trimmed by 3 bases and V by 0 bases; bases with no gene match: 0. Per germline, CDR1 SGHKS and CDR2 YYEKEE (reference sequence). The CDR3 runs to 13 residues.

The chain carries TRBV20-1 and TRBJ2-7; 9 nucleotides line up with TRBD1. Losses at the gene ends were 3 bases for V and 2 bases for J; bases not matched to a gene: 11. This CDR3 has 16 residues. Germline assignment: CDR1 DFQATT and CDR2 SNEGSKA (reference sequence). The CDR3 bases are TGCAGTGCTAGTGACGGTCCGGGACAGGGAACCTACGAGCAGTACTTC. It is translated as CSASDGPGQGTYEQYF.

The V and J genes are TRBV11-2 and TRBJ2-7; TRBD2 matches at 12 bases. Germline V CDR1 and CDR2: SGHAT, FQNNGV. The CDR3 runs to 15 residues. The V and J ends lost 5 bases and 2 bases, in that order; junction bases with no gene match: 4. The CDR3 region has the DNA TGTGCCAGCAGCCCCGGACTAGCGGGAACCTACGAGCAGTACTTC. Translating it yields CASSPGLAGTYEQYF. Supplemented by reference TRBV11-2 and TRBJ2-7, the full variable domain reads EAGVAQSPRYKIIEKRQSVAFWCNPISGHATLYWYQQILGQGPKLLIQFQNNGVVDDSQLPKDRFSAERLKGVDSTLKIQPAKLEDSAVYLCASSPGLAGTYEQYFGPGTRLTVT.

The chain carries TRBV18 and TRBJ1-3, with a weak D call TRBD1 (6 bases). CDR1 is KGHSH and CDR2 is LQKENI in the germline V gene. Trimming pared 2 bases from V and 3 bases from J, leaving 8 bases between. This CDR3 is built from 14 residues. The CDR3 nucleotides are TGTGCCAGCTCACCAACAGGGAATGGAAACACCATATATTTT. Its protein is CASSPTGNGNTIYF.

The genes are TRBV19 and TRBJ2-1, with 9 bases fitting TRBD2. The length of the CDR3 is 16 residues. J gave up 6 bases and V 2 bases, and 8 bases lay outside the gene matches. Germline values: CDR1 LNHDA, CDR2 SQIVND (reference sequence). The DNA for the CDR3 is TGTGCCAGTAGTATATATACGGCGGGAGGGCGCAATGAGCAGTTCTTC. Translating it yields CASSIYTAGGRNEQFF.

In its sample, this clone was seen a few times. The chain links TRBV6-6 to TRBJ2-7; 7 bases are a match to TRBD1. Germline CDR1 and CDR2: MNHNY and SVGAGI (reference sequence). The V gene end was trimmed by 6 bases and the J gene end by 3 bases; junction bases not matched to a gene: 5. The CDR3 length is 13 residues. The DNA for the CDR3 is TGTGCCAGCAGCTATGACAGGGACTACGAGCAGTACGTC. This sequence encodes CASSYDRDYEQYV.

The chain combines TRBV5-1 with TRBJ2-3, with a tentative D call TRBD1 (6 bases). Trimming shortened V by 3 bases and J by 8 bases, and 28 bases separated the two germline ends. Looked up from germline, CDR1 is SGHRS and CDR2 is YFSETQ. The CDR3 loop spans 18 amino acids. CDR3 sequence: CASSSTGFSGRAGGTQYF. CDR3 DNA sequence: TGCGCCAGCAGCTCAACAGGGTTTTCAGGTCGGGCTGGGGGTACGCAGTATTTT.

The chain combines TRBV5-6 with TRBJ1-6, with 9 positions matching TRBD1. J gave up 14 bases and V 4 bases, and 13 bases lay outside the gene matches. Per the germline V gene, CDR1 is SGHDT and CDR2 is YYEEEE. The CDR3 spans 15 residues. The CDR3: CASSHWDRARLTLHF. In nucleotides, the CDR3 is TGTGCCAGCAGCCATTGGGACAGGGCCCGCCTGACCCTCCACTTT.

The chain combines TRBV10-3 with TRBJ1-1, with a tentative D call TRBD1 (5 bases). Trimming removed 9 bases at V and 4 bases at J, with 18 bases between. The CDR3 loop spans 14 amino acids. CDR1 is ENHRY, CDR2 SYGVKD, per germline. DNA for the CDR3: TGTGCCATTCGAACAGGAGTTAGCGGCACTGAAGCTTTCTTT. It encodes CAIRTGVSGTEAFF.

The chain links TRBV5-1 to TRBJ1-2; D gene ambiguous. In germline, CDR1 is SGHRS, CDR2 YFSETQ. The CDR3 spans 15 residues. Trimming stripped 0 bases from V and 4 bases from J, with 13 bases between. Here the CDR3 reads CASSLEGESGYGYTF. For the CDR3, the DNA is TGCGCCAGCAGCTTGGAGGGAGAGAGTGGCTATGGCTACACCTTC.

The V gene is TRBV18, the J gene TRBJ2-7; 7 bases are a match to TRBD2. Trimming removed 5 bases from V and 7 bases from J; junction bases left unmatched: 8. Germline V lookup: CDR1 KGHSH, CDR2 LQKENI. The CDR3 covers 13 residues. The CDR3 spells CASSSSGRDEQYF. The CDR3 nucleotides are TGTGCCAGCTCAAGTTCAGGGAGGGATGAGCAGTACTTC.

The chain is built from TRBV7-9 and TRBJ2-3; no reliable D call. Germline CDR1 and CDR2: SEHNR and FQNEAQ (reference sequence). The CDR3 has 14 residues. Trimming stripped 6 bases from V and 0 bases from J, with 10 bases between. This CDR3 is CASRQYVSTDTQYF. In DNA, the CDR3 is TGTGCCAGCAGACAATACGTGAGCACAGATACGCAGTATTTT. The full variable domain, rest sourced from reference TRBV7-9 and TRBJ2-3, is DTGVSQNPRHKITKRGQNVTFRCDPISEHNRLYWYRQTLGQGPEFLTYFQNEAQLEKSRLLSDRFSAERPKGSFSTLEIQRTEQGDSAMYLCASRQYVSTDTQYFGPGTRLTVL.

The chain employs TRBV5-4 and TRBJ2-3; weak D call: TRBD1 (5 bases). The CDR3 is 15 amino acids. Trimming cost V 0 bases and J 0 bases, with 8 bases left between them. Germline V lookup: CDR1 SGHNT, CDR2 YYREEE (reference sequence). CDR3 amino acids: CASSLGGRSTDTQYF. The CDR3 DNA is TGTGCCAGCAGCTTGGGGGGCAGAAGCACAGATACGCAGTATTTT.

This chain connects TRBV7-9 to TRBJ1-2; perhaps TRBD1 as D (6 bases). Trimming cost V 5 bases and J 7 bases, with 20 bases left between them. Germline loops: CDR1 SEHNR, CDR2 FQNEAQ (reference sequence). The CDR3 spans 15 residues. The CDR3 DNA reads as TGTGCCAGCAGCACACCGACAGGTTCCTGGTTTGGCTACACCTTC. This sequence encodes CASSTPTGSWFGYTF.

The chain has TRBV3-1 (or the pseudogene TRBV3-2) and TRBJ1-2; D remains ambiguous. This CDR3 comprises 15 residues. Germline V lookup: CDR1 LGHDT, CDR2 YNNKEL (reference sequence). With 1 base removed from V and 8 bases from J, the gap between germline ends came to 17 bases. CDR3 DNA sequence: TGTGCCAGCAGCCAAGGGTCTAGTGGTTTATTGGGCTACACCTTC. Its protein product is CASSQGSSGLLGYTF.

This chain links TRBV10-3 with TRBJ2-7; 7 bases match TRBD1. CDR1 is ENHRY and CDR2 is SYGVKD in the germline V gene. The CDR3 has 15 residues. V shed 8 bases and J 3 bases; nucleotides not matched to a gene: 13. CDR3 protein: CAIGSAGTEGYEQYF. The CDR3 nucleotides are TGTGCCATCGGGTCAGCCGGGACAGAGGGCTACGAGCAGTACTTC.

This chain joins TRBV4-2 and TRBJ2-3; the D gene is possibly TRBD1 (5 bases). In germline, CDR1 is LGHNA, CDR2 YNFKEQ. The V end was cut by 0 bases, the J end by 0 bases, with 13 bases between. CDR3 length equals 17 residues. CDR3 sequence: CASSQDINRFSTDTQYF. The CDR3 bases are TGTGCCAGCAGCCAAGATATCAACAGGTTTAGCACAGATACGCAGTATTTT.

This clone was seen more than once but under ten times. The gene calls are TRBV27 and TRBJ1-4, with 12 bases matching TRBD1. CDR1 and CDR2 (germline): MNHEY, SMNVEV (reference sequence). The CDR3 length is 17 residues. With 5 bases clipped from V and 7 bases from J, the junction kept 11 bases outside the gene matches. This CDR3 is CASSAGTGGIWGEKLFF. The CDR3 DNA is TGTGCCAGCAGTGCCGGGACAGGGGGCATTTGGGGTGAAAAACTGTTTTTT.

Note on this clone: This same CDR3 is encoded by further DNA sequences in the sample. The V gene is TRBV24-1, the J gene TRBJ1-2; tentative D call: TRBD1 (5 bases). This CDR3 contains 13 residues. CDR1 and CDR2 (germline): KGHDR, SFDVKD. V was trimmed by 4 bases and J by 8 bases, leaving 13 bases between them. CDR3 loop: CATSEGQGRGYTF. The CDR3 coding sequence is TGTGCCACCAGTGAGGGCCAGGGTCGGGGCTACACCTTC.

This rearrangement joins TRBV29-1 to TRBJ1-6; weak D call: TRBD1 (6 bases). The CDR3 has 11 amino acids. CDR1 is SQVTM, CDR2 ANQGSEA, per germline. V gave up 7 bases and J gave up 7 bases, with 8 bases separating them. The CDR3 DNA is TGCAGCGCCGGACAGAATTCACCCCTCCACTTT. Its protein product is CSAGQNSPLHF.

This rearrangement joins TRBV18 to TRBJ1-1; 7 bases fit TRBD1. Germline trimming cut 3 bases from V and 11 bases from J; bases unmatched to any gene: 12. Germline V gene data show CDR1 as KGHSH and CDR2 as LQKENI. The CDR3 extends over 14 amino acids. This chain's CDR3 is CASSPGMMDRPAFF. DNA of the CDR3: TGTGCCAGCTCACCGGGAATGATGGACAGGCCGGCTTTCTTT.